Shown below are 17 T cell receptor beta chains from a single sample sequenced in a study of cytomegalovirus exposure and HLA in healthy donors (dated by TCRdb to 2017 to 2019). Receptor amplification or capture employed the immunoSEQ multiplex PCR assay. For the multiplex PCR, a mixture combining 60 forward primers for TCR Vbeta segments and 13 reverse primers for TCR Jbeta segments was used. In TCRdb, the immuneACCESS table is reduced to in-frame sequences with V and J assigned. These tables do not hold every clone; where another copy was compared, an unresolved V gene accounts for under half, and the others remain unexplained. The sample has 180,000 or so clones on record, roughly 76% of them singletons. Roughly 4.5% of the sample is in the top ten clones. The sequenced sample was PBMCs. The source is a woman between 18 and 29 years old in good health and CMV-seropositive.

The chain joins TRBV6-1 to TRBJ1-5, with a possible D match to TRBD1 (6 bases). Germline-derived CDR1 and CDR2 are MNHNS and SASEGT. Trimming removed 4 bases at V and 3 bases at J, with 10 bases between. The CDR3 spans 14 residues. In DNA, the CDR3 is TGTGCCAGCAGTGGGACAGTTATCAATCAGCCCCAGCATTTT. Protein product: CASSGTVINQPQHF.

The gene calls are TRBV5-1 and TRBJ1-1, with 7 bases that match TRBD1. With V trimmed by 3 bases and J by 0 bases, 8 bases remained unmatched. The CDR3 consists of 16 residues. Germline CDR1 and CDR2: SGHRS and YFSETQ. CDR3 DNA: TGCGCCAGCAGCTCCGGAGAGGACAGGATGAACACTGAAGCTTTCTTT. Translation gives CASSSGEDRMNTEAFF.

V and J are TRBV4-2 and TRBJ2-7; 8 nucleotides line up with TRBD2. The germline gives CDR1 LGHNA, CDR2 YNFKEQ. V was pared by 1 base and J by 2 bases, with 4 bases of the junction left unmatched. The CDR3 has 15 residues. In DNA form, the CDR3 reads TGTGCCAGCAGCCAAGCAATAGCGGGGCCCTACGAGCAGTACTTC. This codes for CASSQAIAGPYEQYF.

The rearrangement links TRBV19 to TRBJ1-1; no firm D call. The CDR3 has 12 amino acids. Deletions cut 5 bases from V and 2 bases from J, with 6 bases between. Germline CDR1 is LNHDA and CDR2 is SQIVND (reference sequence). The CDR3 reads CASSPVNTEAFF. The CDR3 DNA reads TGTGCCAGTAGTCCCGTCAACACTGAAGCTTTCTTT.

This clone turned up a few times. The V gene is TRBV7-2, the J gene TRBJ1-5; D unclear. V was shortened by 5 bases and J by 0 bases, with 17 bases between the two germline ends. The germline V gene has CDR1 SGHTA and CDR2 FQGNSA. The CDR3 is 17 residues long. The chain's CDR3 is CASSPRESGDSNQPQHF. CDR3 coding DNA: TGTGCCAGCAGCCCCCGGGAATCTGGGGATAGCAATCAGCCCCAGCATTTT.

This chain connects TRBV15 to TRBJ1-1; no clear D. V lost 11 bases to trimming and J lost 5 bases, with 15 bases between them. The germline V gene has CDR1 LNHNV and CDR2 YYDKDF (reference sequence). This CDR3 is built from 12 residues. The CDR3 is CAAGRRGTEAFF. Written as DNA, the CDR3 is TGTGCCGCCGGACGGCGGGGAACTGAAGCTTTCTTT. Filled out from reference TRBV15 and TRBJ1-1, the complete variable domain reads DAMVIQNPRYQVTQFGKPVTLSCSQTLNHNVMYWYQQKSSQAPKLLFHYYDKDFNNEADTPDNFQSRRPNTSFCFLDIRSPGLGDTAMYLCAAGRRGTEAFFGQGTRLTVV.

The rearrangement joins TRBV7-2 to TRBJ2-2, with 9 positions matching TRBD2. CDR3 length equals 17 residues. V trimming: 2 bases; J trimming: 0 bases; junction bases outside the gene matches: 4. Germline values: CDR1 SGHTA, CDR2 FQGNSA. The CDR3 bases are TGTGCCAGCAGCTTACGAGCTAGCGGGGCGAACACCGGGGAGCTGTTTTTT. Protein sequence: CASSLRASGANTGELFF. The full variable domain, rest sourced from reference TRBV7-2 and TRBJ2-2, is GAGVSQSPSNKVTEKGKDVELRCDPISGHTALYWYRQSLGQGLEFLIYFQGNSAPDKSGLPSDRFSAERTGGSVSTLTIQRTQQEDSAVYLCASSLRASGANTGELFFGEGSRLTVL.

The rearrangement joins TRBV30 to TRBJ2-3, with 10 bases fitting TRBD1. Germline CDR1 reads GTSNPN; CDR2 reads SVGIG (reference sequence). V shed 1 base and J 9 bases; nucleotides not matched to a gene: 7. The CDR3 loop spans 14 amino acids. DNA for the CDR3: TGTGCCTGGAGTGCGACAGGGGGCCGAGTCACGCAGTATTTT. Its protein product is CAWSATGGRVTQYF.

CDR3 coding DNA: TGTGCCAGCAGTGAGTTTGACTTGGGTGGCACAGATACGCAGTATTTT. This gives the protein CASSEFDLGGTDTQYF. The rearrangement links TRBV2 to TRBJ2-3; D gene unclear. V was pared by 3 bases and J by 1 base, with 14 bases between. CDR1 is SNHLY, CDR2 FYNNEI, per germline. The CDR3 extends over 16 amino acids.

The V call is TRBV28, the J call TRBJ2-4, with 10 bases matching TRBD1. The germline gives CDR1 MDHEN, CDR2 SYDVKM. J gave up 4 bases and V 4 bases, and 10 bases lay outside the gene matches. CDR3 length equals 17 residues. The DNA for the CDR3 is TGTGCCAGCAGTTCACCTGGGACAGGGGATATTAAAAACATTCAGTACTTC. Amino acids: CASSSPGTGDIKNIQYF.

CDR3 coding DNA: TGTGCCAGCAGCTTAGAAGGGACAACTACCTACGAGCAGTACTTC. The encoded protein is CASSLEGTTTYEQYF. The chain employs TRBV7-2 and TRBJ2-7, with D perhaps TRBD1 (6 bases). Trimming removed 1 base from V and 2 bases from J, with 12 bases in between. The CDR3 totals 15 residues. Germline V gene sequence: CDR1 SGHTA, CDR2 FQGNSA.

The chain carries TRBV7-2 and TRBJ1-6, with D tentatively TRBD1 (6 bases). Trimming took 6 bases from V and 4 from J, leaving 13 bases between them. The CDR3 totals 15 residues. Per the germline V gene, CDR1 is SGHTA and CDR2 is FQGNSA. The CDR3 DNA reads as TGTGCCAGCAGGGGGGCCGGGAGGTATAATTCACCCCTCCACTTT. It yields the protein CASRGAGRYNSPLHF.

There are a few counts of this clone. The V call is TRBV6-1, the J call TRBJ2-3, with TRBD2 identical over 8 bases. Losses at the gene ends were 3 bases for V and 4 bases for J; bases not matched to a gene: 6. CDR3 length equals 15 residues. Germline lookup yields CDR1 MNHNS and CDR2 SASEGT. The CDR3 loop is CASSDSRGVADTQYF. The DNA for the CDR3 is TGTGCCAGCAGTGATTCGCGGGGGGTGGCAGATACGCAGTATTTT.

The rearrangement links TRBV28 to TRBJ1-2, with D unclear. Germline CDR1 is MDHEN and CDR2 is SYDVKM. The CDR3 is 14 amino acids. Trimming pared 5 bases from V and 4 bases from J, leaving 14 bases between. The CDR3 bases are TGTGCCAGCAGTCCTCACAGTGACCTCTATGGCTACACCTTC. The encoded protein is CASSPHSDLYGYTF.

The CDR3 DNA sequence: TGTGCCAGCAGCTTAGCGGGTCCAGGGCCTTCCGGAAACACCATATATTTT. It translates to CASSLAGPGPSGNTIYF. The chain joins TRBV7-2 to TRBJ1-3; D is perhaps TRBD1 (5 bases). Looked up from germline, CDR1 is SGHTA and CDR2 is FQGNSA. The CDR3 is 17 amino acids. Trimming cost V 0 bases and J 4 bases, with 16 bases left between them.

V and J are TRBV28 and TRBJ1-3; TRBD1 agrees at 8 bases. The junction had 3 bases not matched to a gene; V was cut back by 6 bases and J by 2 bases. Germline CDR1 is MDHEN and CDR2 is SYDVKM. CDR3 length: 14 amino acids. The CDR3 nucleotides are TGTGCCAGCAGATCAGGGGGCACTGGAAACACCATATATTTT. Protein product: CASRSGGTGNTIYF.

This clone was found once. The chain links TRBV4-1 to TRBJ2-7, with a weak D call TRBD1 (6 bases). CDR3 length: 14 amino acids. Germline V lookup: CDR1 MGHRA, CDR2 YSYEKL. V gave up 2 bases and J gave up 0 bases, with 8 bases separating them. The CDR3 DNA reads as TGCGCCAGCAGCCAAACAGGGTCCTCCTACGAGCAGTACTTC. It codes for CASSQTGSSYEQYF.